The rows below give T cell receptor beta chains drawn from one sample of a study of CD8+CD57+ T cells in acquired aplastic anemia. TCRdb re-derived calls from the reads in MiXCR, one entry per CDR3 protein. The repertoire holds some 180,000 distinct CDR3 sequences, with less than 50% as singletons. The sequenced material came from sorted CD4+, CD8+, or CD8+CD57+ T cells (not recorded which) from PBMCs. The receptor set was obtained from a human donor with aplastic anemia. The CDR3 runs from the conserved cysteine through the conserved F or W. The D gene is left open where the match is weak. Expanded clones are given a class, and other clones once, few, many or no size at all.

J,D,size,V,DNA,CDR3
TRBJ2-4,.,once,TRBV20-1,TGCAGTGCTAGACTGGGTTCACAGGCAATACAGTACTTC,CSARLGSQAIQYF
TRBJ2-7,TRBD2,.,TRBV7-6,TGTGCCAGCAGCTTAGCGGCGGGGGGGCGGGAGCAGTACTTC,CASSLAAGGREQYF
TRBJ1-6,.,.,TRBV28,TGTGCCAGCGGGATTCAGGGCGGCTATAATTCACCCCTCCACTTT,CASGIQGGYNSPLHF
TRBJ1-2,.,many,TRBV6-5,TGTGCCAGCAGTTACCAGCAGGGTGACTATGGCTACACCTTC,CASSYQQGDYGYTF
TRBJ1-1,.,many,TRBV20-1,TGCAGTGCTAGAGTCTCCCAGTTGGGTGAAGCTTTCTTT,CSARVSQLGEAFF
TRBJ1-1,.,.,TRBV7-9,TGTGCCAGCAGCTTTAAGAACAGGAGAACCTCGGAAGCCTTCTTT,CASSFKNRRTSEAFF
TRBJ1-2,TRBD1,.,TRBV11-3,TGTGCCAGCAGCCAAGCTACAGGGGGAAACTATGGCTACACCTTC,CASSQATGGNYGYTF
TRBJ2-7,TRBD2,.,TRBV5-1,TGCGCCAGCAGCTTGGGTTTGGGTAGCGGGCACGAGCAGTACTTC,CASSLGLGSGHEQYF
TRBJ2-3,.,.,TRBV2,TGTGCCAGCAAAAACACAGATACGCAGTATTTT,CASKNTDTQYF
TRBJ1-1,.,many,TRBV4-1,TGCGCCAGCAGCCAAGATGAGTGGGGTTGGGGCACTGAAGCTTTCTTT,CASSQDEWGWGTEAFF
TRBJ2-1,.,.,TRBV7-8,TGTGCCAGCAGCACCCCAGGGGCCGCAACCAATGAGCAGTTCTTC,CASSTPGAATNEQFF
TRBJ1-2,.,.,TRBV24-1,TGTGCCACCGGCACAGACCGCTATGGCTACACCTTC,CATGTDRYGYTF
TRBJ1-6,.,few,TRBV10-3,TGTGCCATCAGTGAGTCAGGGGGGAGTTCACCCCTCCACTTT,CAISESGGSSPLHF
TRBJ2-7,.,once,TRBV19,TGTGCCAGTAGTATGCGGACATGGGACGAGCAGTACTTC,CASSMRTWDEQYF
TRBJ2-3,.,many,TRBV2,TGTGCCAGCATGCGTGGTGGATACACAGATACGCAGTATTTT,CASMRGGYTDTQYF
TRBJ2-5,TRBD2,once,TRBV29-1,TGCAGCGTTCCTCCTAGCGGGAGTTTCGAGACCCAGTACTTC,CSVPPSGSFETQYF
TRBJ1-1,.,few,TRBV15,TGTGCCACCAGCATGGGAATAGGGCAGGGGAAAACTGAAGCTTTCTTT,CATSMGIGQGKTEAFF
TRBJ1-5,.,many,TRBV4-1,TGCGCCAGCAGCCAAGATCCTATGTATCAGCCCCAGCATTTT,CASSQDPMYQPQHF
TRBJ2-3,.,many,TRBV12-5,TGTGCTAGTGGCCCAAGCACAGATACGCAGTATTTT,CASGPSTDTQYF
TRBJ2-2,.,.,TRBV10-1,TGCGCCAGCAGTGAGGGGGAAACCCCCAACACCGGGGAGCTGTTTTTT,CASSEGETPNTGELFF
TRBJ1-2,.,many,TRBV29-1,TGCAGCGTTCTAATCCCGTCGACGGGCTACACCTTC,CSVLIPSTGYTF
TRBJ1-1,.,once,TRBV7-9,TGTGCTGGCGGGGGGAACACTGAAGCTTTCTTT,CAGGGNTEAFF
TRBJ2-1,.,.,TRBV12-1,TGTGCCAGCAGTCGACGGACTAGCGGGAGGGAAGAGCAGTTCTTC,CASSRRTSGREEQFF
TRBJ1-1,TRBD1,.,TRBV5-1,TGCGCCAGCAGCCCAGCCCCCAACAGGGGCACTGAAGCTTTCTTT,CASSPAPNRGTEAFF
TRBJ2-7,.,once,TRBV2,TGTGCCATCGCCCCGGGGCTTAGCTCCTACGAGCAGTACTTC,CAIAPGLSSYEQYF
TRBJ2-3,TRBD2,many,TRBV7-2,TGTGCCAGCAGCTTAGTCCTAGCGGGGGGCGGTACGCAGTATTTT,CASSLVLAGGGTQYF
TRBJ2-3,.,.,TRBV10-3,TGTGCCATCAGTGGATTTTCAGATACGCAGTATTTT,CAISGFSDTQYF
TRBJ2-3,.,.,TRBV12-3/TRBV12-4,TGTGCCAGCAGTTTGAGGGGCAGAGGCACAGATACGCAGTATTTT,CASSLRGRGTDTQYF
TRBJ1-2,.,.,TRBV24-1,TGTGCCACCAGTGACCCCGACGGAGGGGGTGGCTACACCTTC,CATSDPDGGGGYTF
TRBJ1-4,.,many,TRBV15,TGTGCCACCAGCATGGCAGTGGGAACTAATGAAAAACTGTTTTTT,CATSMAVGTNEKLFF
TRBJ1-2,.,many,TRBV7-2,TGTGCCAGCAGCACTCCCCCGGCGGGTAACTATGGCTACACCTTC,CASSTPPAGNYGYTF
TRBJ2-2,.,.,TRBV24-1,TGTGCCATCAGTCTCGCGGGATGGTCCGGGGAGCTGTTTTTT,CAISLAGWSGELFF
TRBJ2-1,.,many,TRBV2,TGTGCCAGCAGTGAGTCGACTGTCTCCTACAATGAGCAGTTCTTC,CASSESTVSYNEQFF
TRBJ2-1,TRBD2,.,TRBV20-1,TGCAGTGCTAGAGCCGCGGGGGGGCGATCTATCAATGAGCAGTTCTTC,CSARAAGGRSINEQFF
TRBJ2-7,.,once,TRBV20-1,TGCAGTGCTAGAGATACTGTAGCCTACGAGCAGTACTTC,CSARDTVAYEQYF
TRBJ2-2,.,.,TRBV5-1,TGCGCCAGCAGCCCAGGACTCGTGAACACCGGGGAGCTGTTTTTT,CASSPGLVNTGELFF
TRBJ1-5,.,few,TRBV3-1,TGTGCCAGCAGTGACTGGGGCGACAGGAATCAGCCCCAGCATTTT,CASSDWGDRNQPQHF
TRBJ2-3,TRBD1,many,TRBV7-9,TGTGCCAGCAGCGCAAGACTTACAGGGGCTAGCACAGATACGCAGTATTTT,CASSARLTGASTDTQYF
TRBJ1-1,.,many,TRBV9,TGTGCCAGCACCGGGCCCCTGGAGACTGAAGCTTTCTTT,CASTGPLETEAFF
TRBJ1-2,TRBD1,many,TRBV7-3,TGTGCCAGCAGCAGAGAGGGACAGCGGGATAGCTACACCTTC,CASSREGQRDSYTF
TRBJ2-1,.,.,TRBV7-3,TGTGCCAGCAGCTTAAAAGGGCAGTTCTTC,CASSLKGQFF
TRBJ2-5,.,.,TRBV5-5,TGTGCCAGCGTCCGGGATGGAGTACAGAGGGACCAAGAGACCCAGTACTTC,CASVRDGVQRDQETQYF
TRBJ1-6,TRBD1,many,TRBV5-1,TGCGCCAGCAGCTTCGGACAGGGGGCAAATTCACCCCTCCACTTT,CASSFGQGANSPLHF
TRBJ1-1,TRBD1,.,TRBV10-3,TGTGCCATCAGTGAGTGGACAGGGGTGGCTGAAGCTTTCTTT,CAISEWTGVAEAFF
TRBJ1-5,.,.,TRBV3-1,TGTGCCAGCAGCCAAAACTTTCAGCCCCGGCATTTT,CASSQNFQPRHF
TRBJ2-7,TRBD2,many,TRBV2,TGTGCCAGCAGTGGGGGACTAGCGGGCGAGCAGTACTTC,CASSGGLAGEQYF
TRBJ2-3,TRBD2,few,TRBV25-1,TGTGCCAGCAGTGGGACTAGTAGCACAGATACGCAGTATTTT,CASSGTSSTDTQYF
TRBJ2-5,.,.,TRBV7-2,TGTGCCAGCAGCTTAGTTAGCCAGCCTACTGAGACCCAGTACTTC,CASSLVSQPTETQYF
TRBJ1-5,.,few,TRBV7-6,TGTGCCAGCAGCCCACAGGAGAATCAGCCCCAGCATTTT,CASSPQENQPQHF
TRBJ1-2,.,.,TRBV19,TGTGCCAGTAGTAGTTGGCAGGAGTATGGCTACACCTTC,CASSSWQEYGYTF
TRBJ1-2,.,.,TRBV25-1,TGTGCCAGCAGTGACAGACGGATCTATGGCTACGCCTTC,CASSDRRIYGYAF
TRBJ2-5,.,many,TRBV12-3/TRBV12-4,TGTGCCAGCAGTTTAGGGCAGCCGGGTCTTGGAGAGACCCAGTACTTC,CASSLGQPGLGETQYF
TRBJ2-3,.,few,TRBV12-3/TRBV12-4,TGTGCCAGCAGCCCACAGGGAGTTGTTGCAGATACGCAGTATTTT,CASSPQGVVADTQYF
TRBJ1-1,TRBD1,.,TRBV5-5,TGTGCCAGCAGCTTGGCGACAGGGGGGATCGCTGAAGCTTTCTTT,CASSLATGGIAEAFF